This T cell receptor (beta chain) emerged from a study of post-analysis software for immune sequencing data. Across the whole study: The study covered relapsing-remitting, secondary progressive and progressive-relapsing courses of multiple sclerosis. Study results and caveats: Several TRBV segments (TRBV5-6, TRBV5-1 and TRBV20-1 among them) occurred more frequently in patients than in controls. Clustering by F measure revealed strong co-clustering among samples prepared together in one batch.

Unique molecular identifiers tagged the TCR beta cDNA libraries. T cells numbering about 0.85 to 11 million yielded cDNA molecules that totaled about 500,000. MiXCR, run by TCRdb on the PCR reads, gives a single entry per CDR3 protein. The top ten hold approximately 4.2% of the sample, which has 750,000 to 950,000 distinct CDR3 sequences, under 70% seen once. To note about this clonotype: Its antigen is as yet unknown.

The CDR3 extends over 15 amino acids. The germline CDR1 and CDR2 sequences are DFQATT and SNEGSKA (reference sequence). V was cut by 3 bases and J by 2 bases, with 14 bases left in between. The source material was blood. This TCR was recovered from a girl aged 5-17 years with multiple sclerosis. The chain recombines TRBV20-1 with TRBJ2-1; D perhaps matches TRBD2 (6 bases). The CDR3 reads CSARAREDPYNEQFF. The CDR3 nucleotides read TGCAGTGCTAGGGCGCGGGAAGACCCCTACAATGAGCAGTTCTTC.